This T cell receptor (beta chain) was documented in a study of cytomegalovirus exposure and HLA in healthy donors. This CDR3 has 14 amino acids. Germline V CDR1 and CDR2: SGHAT, FQNNGV. Trimming stripped 4 bases from V and 7 bases from J, with 13 bases between. Many counts were recorded for this clone. The antigen is unknown. 13 Jbeta primers and 60 Vbeta primers were used for the PCR. Assay used: immunoSEQ multiplex PCR; TCRdb lists only in-frame clones, some missing. The sample has some 65,000 clones; approximately 71% are singletons. Study-level points and caveats: The study labeled 150 to 200 TCR beta chains cytomegalovirus-associated.

At the time of sampling, donors were nominally healthy, though unrecorded immune exposures were likely. Sequencing used PBMCs. This chain uses TRBV11-2 with TRBJ1-4; tentatively, D is TRBD1 (5 bases). This sequence originates from a woman aged 40 to 49 in good health and CMV-seropositive. The DNA of the CDR3 is TGTGCCAGCAGCTGGGGGAGGGAGGCTGAAAAACTGTTTTTT. The encoded protein is CASSWGREAEKLFF.